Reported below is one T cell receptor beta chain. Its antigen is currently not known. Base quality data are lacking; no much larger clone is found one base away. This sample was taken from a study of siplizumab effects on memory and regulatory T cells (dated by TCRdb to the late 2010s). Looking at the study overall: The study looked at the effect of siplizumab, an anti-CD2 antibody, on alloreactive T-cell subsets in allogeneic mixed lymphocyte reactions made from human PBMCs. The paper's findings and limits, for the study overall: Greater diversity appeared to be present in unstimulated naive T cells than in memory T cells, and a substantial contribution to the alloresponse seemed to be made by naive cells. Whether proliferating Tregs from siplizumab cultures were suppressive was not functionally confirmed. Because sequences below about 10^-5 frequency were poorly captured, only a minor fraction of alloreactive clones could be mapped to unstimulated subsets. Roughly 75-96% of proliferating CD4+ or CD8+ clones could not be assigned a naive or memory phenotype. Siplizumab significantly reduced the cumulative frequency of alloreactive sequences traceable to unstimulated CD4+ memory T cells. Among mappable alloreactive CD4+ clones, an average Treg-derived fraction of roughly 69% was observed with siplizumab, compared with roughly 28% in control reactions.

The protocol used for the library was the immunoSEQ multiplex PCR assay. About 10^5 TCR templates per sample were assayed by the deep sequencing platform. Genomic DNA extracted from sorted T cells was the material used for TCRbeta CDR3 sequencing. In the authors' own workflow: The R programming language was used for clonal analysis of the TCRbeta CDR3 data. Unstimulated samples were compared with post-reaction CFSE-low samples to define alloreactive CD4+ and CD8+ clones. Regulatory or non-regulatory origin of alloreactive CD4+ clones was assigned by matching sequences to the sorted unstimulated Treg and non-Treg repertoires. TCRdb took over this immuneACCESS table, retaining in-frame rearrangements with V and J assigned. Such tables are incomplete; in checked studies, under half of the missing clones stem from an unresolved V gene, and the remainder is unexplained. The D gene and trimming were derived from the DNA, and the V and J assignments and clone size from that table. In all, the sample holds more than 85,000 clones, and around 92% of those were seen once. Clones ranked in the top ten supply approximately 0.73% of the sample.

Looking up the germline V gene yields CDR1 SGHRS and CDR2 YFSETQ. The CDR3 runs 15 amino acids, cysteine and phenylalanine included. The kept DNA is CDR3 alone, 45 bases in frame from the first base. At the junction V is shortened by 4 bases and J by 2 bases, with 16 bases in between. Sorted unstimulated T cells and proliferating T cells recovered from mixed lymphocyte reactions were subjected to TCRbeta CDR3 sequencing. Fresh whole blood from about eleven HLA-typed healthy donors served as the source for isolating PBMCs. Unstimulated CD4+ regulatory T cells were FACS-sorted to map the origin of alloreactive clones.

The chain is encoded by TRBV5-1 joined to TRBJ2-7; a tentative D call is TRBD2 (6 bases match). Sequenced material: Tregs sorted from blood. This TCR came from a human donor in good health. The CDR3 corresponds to CASSVGGTLTYEQYF. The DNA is TGCGCCAGCAGCGTAGGCGGGACTCTTACCTACGAGCAGTACTTC.